The 24 T cell receptor beta chains below were found in one sample sequenced in a study of cytomegalovirus exposure and HLA in healthy donors. The study ran its PCR with 60 Vbeta and 13 Jbeta primers. TCRdb keeps only in-frame clones here, not all; method: immunoSEQ multiplex PCR. The profile covers some 120,000 clones, with 80% appearing a single time and roughly 5.5% taken by the ten largest. The sample comprised PBMCs. These receptors were taken from a man aged 25-45 years in good health and CMV-seronegative.

The chain links TRBV18 to TRBJ1-5; D might be TRBD1 (6 bases). The CDR3 sequence is 14 residues long. The germline CDR1 and CDR2 sequences are KGHSH and LQKENI. Trimming left V 3 bases short and J 5 bases short, with 11 bases between. CDR3 region: CASSPDRSYQPQHF. The CDR3 DNA sequence: TGTGCCAGCTCACCTGACAGGTCCTATCAGCCCCAGCATTTT.

This clone was seen more than once but under ten times. CDR3 in DNA: TGTGCCAGCAGCACCGGGACAGACGTTTGTGGGCAGTACTTC. Encoded protein: CASSTGTDVCGQYF. The chain combines TRBV6-1 with TRBJ2-7; 7 positions agree with TRBD1. This CDR3 has 14 amino acids. CDR1 and CDR2 (germline): MNHNS, SASEGT. Trimming took 6 bases from V and 9 from J; bases not matched to a gene: 14.

The rearrangement joins TRBV25-1 to TRBJ2-3, with TRBD1 as a possible D gene (5 bases). The germline CDR1 and CDR2 sequences are MGHDK and SYGVNS. The CDR3 length is 15 residues. Between the trimmed V and J ends, which lost 3 bases and 0 bases, there was a span of 10 bases. The CDR3 DNA follows: TGTGCCAGCAGTGACAGGACATTTAGCACAGATACGCAGTATTTT. Translated: CASSDRTFSTDTQYF.

V usage is TRBV7-6 and J usage is TRBJ1-1, with 10 bases identical to TRBD1. Germline CDR1 SGHVS, CDR2 FNYEAQ. The CDR3 is 15 amino acids. Trimming at V came to 0 bases and at J to 3 bases, leaving 1 base not matched to a gene. The CDR3 region has the DNA TGTGCCAGCAGCTTAGCGGGACAGGGGTACACTGAAGCTTTCTTT. It codes for CASSLAGQGYTEAFF. The complete variable domain, with remaining parts taken from reference TRBV7-6 and TRBJ1-1, reads GAGVSQSPRYKVTKRGQDVALRCDPISGHVSLYWYRQALGQGPEFLTYFNYEAQQDKSGLPNDRFSAERPEGSISTLTIQRTEQRDSAMYRCASSLAGQGYTEAFFGQGTRLTVV.

This CDR3 is CASSVVVSNSYNEQFF. DNA of the CDR3: TGTGCCAGCAGCGTAGTAGTTAGTAACTCCTACAATGAGCAGTTCTTC. The V call is TRBV9, the J call TRBJ2-1; D uncertain. The CDR3 is 16 residues long. Germline CDR1 and CDR2: SGDLS and YYNGEE. V was trimmed by 0 bases and J by 0 bases, leaving 10 bases between them.

The rearrangement links TRBV6-1 to TRBJ2-5, with D possibly TRBD1 on 5 matching bases. CDR1 is MNHNS, CDR2 SASEGT, per germline. V lost 8 bases to trimming and J lost 2 bases, with 12 bases between them. The length of the CDR3 is 13 residues. CDR3 loop: CASEWGRQETQYF. The CDR3 DNA follows: TGTGCCAGCGAGTGGGGCAGGCAAGAGACCCAGTACTTC.

This clone was seen just once. This chain uses TRBV2 with TRBJ1-1, with 8 positions matching TRBD1. Losses at the gene ends were 3 bases for V and 1 base for J; bases not matched to a gene: 4. Germline V lookup: CDR1 SNHLY, CDR2 FYNNEI. The CDR3 is made up of 15 amino acids. The CDR3 coding sequence is TGTGCCAGCAGTGAGACAGGGGCTACGAACACTGAAGCTTTCTTT. This codes for CASSETGATNTEAFF.

The V and J genes are TRBV5-6 and TRBJ2-5; 7 nucleotides match TRBD2. The trim removed 2 bases at V and 5 bases at J, leaving 6 bases unmatched. The length of the CDR3 is 14 residues. CDR1 is SGHDT, CDR2 YYEEEE, per germline. CDR3 sequence (DNA): TGTGCCAGCAGCTTTGGCGGGAGACACGAGACCCAGTACTTC. Translated, it gives CASSFGGRHETQYF. The full variable domain, completed using reference TRBV5-6 and TRBJ2-5, is DAGVTQSPTHLIKTRGQQVTLRCSPKSGHDTVSWYQQALGQGPQFIFQYYEEEERQRGNFPDRFSGHQFPNYSSELNVNALLLGDSALYLCASSFGGRHETQYFGPGTRLLVL.

V is TRBV7-9 and J is TRBJ2-7, with D possibly being TRBD1 (6 bases). The germline V and J ends were trimmed by 1 base and 2 bases, with 12 bases remaining between them. Per the germline V gene, CDR1 is SEHNR and CDR2 is FQNEAQ (reference sequence). The CDR3 contains 15 residues. CDR3 region: CASSLGTGIPYEQYF. CDR3 bases: TGTGCCAGCAGCTTAGGTACAGGGATTCCCTACGAGCAGTACTTC.

CDR3: CASSYSSGGAYNEQFF. DNA for the CDR3: TGTGCCAGCAGTTACTCGAGCGGGGGGGCCTACAATGAGCAGTTCTTC. The chain couples TRBV6-7 to TRBJ2-1, with TRBD2 matching 10 bases. TRBV6-7 is reported as an ORF; its role is uncertain. This CDR3 spans 16 amino acids. Losses at the gene ends were 0 bases for V and 2 bases for J; bases not matched to a gene: 1.

CDR3 sequence: CASNQGRRGTQPQHF. CDR3 DNA: TGTGCCAGCAATCAAGGACGGAGGGGAACTCAGCCCCAGCATTTT. The genes are TRBV2 and TRBJ1-5; weak D call: TRBD1 (5 bases). Trimming took off 7 bases at V and 6 bases at J, with 19 bases between the two ends. Germline values: CDR1 SNHLY, CDR2 FYNNEI. The CDR3 covers 15 residues.

The chain links TRBV7-2 to TRBJ2-7, with 7 nucleotides matching TRBD2. Per germline, CDR1 SGHTA and CDR2 FQGNSA. The V gene end was trimmed by 5 bases and the J gene end by 3 bases; junction bases not matched to a gene: 10. The CDR3 has 15 amino acids. The CDR3 coding sequence is TGTGCCAGCAGCCCCAGACCCGCGGGGGACTACGAGCAGTACTTC. Its protein product is CASSPRPAGDYEQYF.

This chain links TRBV29-1 with TRBJ2-2, with a tentative D call TRBD1 (5 bases). Germline values: CDR1 SQVTM, CDR2 ANQGSEA. The CDR3 runs to 14 residues. Trimming pared 5 bases from V and 2 bases from J, leaving 12 bases between. Here the CDR3 DNA reads TGCAGCGTTTATGCAGGACAAAACACCGGGGAGCTGTTTTTT. It encodes CSVYAGQNTGELFF.

As regards this clone: The germline gene is not matched at one end of the junction; a read error may be the cause. The chain is built from TRBV5-1 and TRBJ2-4, with 13 nucleotides matching TRBD2. Germline CDR1 and CDR2: SGHRS and YFSETQ. CDR3 size: 14 residues. The CDR3: CASSSDGTSGTLWF. The CDR3 DNA reads as TGCGCCAGCAGCTCGGACGGGACTAGCGGGACGCTTTGGTTC.

The chain carries TRBV10-1 and TRBJ2-7, with 11 bases that match TRBD2. The CDR3 runs to 14 residues. Germline V lookup: CDR1 WNHNN, CDR2 SYGVQD (reference sequence). The ends lost 9 bases at V and 1 base at J; junction bases unmatched: 5. CDR3 DNA: TGCGCCAGGACTCTAGCGGGAGGATCCTACGAGCAGTACTTC. This translates into CARTLAGGSYEQYF.

The gene calls are TRBV5-6 and TRBJ2-1; possibly TRBD1 for D (6 bases). From germline, CDR1 is SGHDT and CDR2 YYEEEE. The CDR3 runs to 15 residues. The V and J ends lost 3 bases and 1 base respectively, with 11 bases between them. CDR3 nucleotide sequence: TGTGCCAGCAGCTCCGGGACACTATCCTACAATGAGCAGTTCTTC. This encodes CASSSGTLSYNEQFF. The variable domain in full, with the rest retrieved from reference TRBV5-6 and TRBJ2-1, is DAGVTQSPTHLIKTRGQQVTLRCSPKSGHDTVSWYQQALGQGPQFIFQYYEEEERQRGNFPDRFSGHQFPNYSSELNVNALLLGDSALYLCASSSGTLSYNEQFFGPGTRLTVL.

The V call is TRBV6-1, the J call TRBJ1-2; 10 bases are shared with TRBD1. CDR1 is MNHNS, CDR2 SASEGT, per germline. V shed 4 bases and J 4 bases; nucleotides not matched to a gene: 3. CDR3 size: 14 residues. This CDR3 is CASSVRTGGYGYTF. In DNA form, the CDR3 reads TGTGCCAGCAGTGTCCGGACAGGGGGCTATGGCTACACCTTC.

The chain uses TRBV6-5 and TRBJ1-2; maybe TRBD1 (5 bases). The CDR3 length is 13 residues. Per germline, CDR1 MNHEY and CDR2 SVGAGI. Trimming took 5 bases from V and 2 from J, leaving 9 bases between them. The CDR3 nucleotides are TGTGCCAGCAGTCTAGGGGAAAACTATGGCTACACCTTC. This translates into CASSLGENYGYTF.

This chain links TRBV28 with TRBJ1-5, with D possibly matching TRBD1 (6 bases). Trimming took 3 bases from V and 5 from J, leaving 11 bases between them. The CDR3 consists of 14 residues. The V gene's germline CDR1 is MDHEN and CDR2 SYDVKM. The CDR3 sequence is CASSLGQGYQPQHF. The CDR3 bases are TGTGCCAGCAGTTTGGGGCAGGGGTATCAGCCCCAGCATTTT.

The chain recombines TRBV2 with TRBJ1-1; TRBD1 agrees at 7 bases. The CDR3 totals 13 residues. CDR1 is SNHLY, CDR2 FYNNEI, per germline. With 0 bases clipped from V and 7 bases from J, the junction kept 2 bases outside the gene matches. CDR3 region: CASSEAGDSEAFF. The CDR3 bases are TGTGCCAGCAGTGAAGCGGGGGACAGTGAAGCTTTCTTT.

The V call is TRBV5-6, the J call TRBJ2-5; D is undetermined. The V gene lost 4 bases and the J gene lost 1 base, with 11 bases spanning the gap. From germline, CDR1 is SGHDT and CDR2 YYEEEE. The CDR3 has 14 amino acids. The CDR3: CASSMRSPQETQYF. In DNA, the CDR3 is TGTGCCAGCAGCATGAGGAGTCCCCAAGAGACCCAGTACTTC. Full variable domain (remainder filled in from reference TRBV5-6 and TRBJ2-5): DAGVTQSPTHLIKTRGQQVTLRCSPKSGHDTVSWYQQALGQGPQFIFQYYEEEERQRGNFPDRFSGHQFPNYSSELNVNALLLGDSALYLCASSMRSPQETQYFGPGTRLLVL.

V usage is TRBV10-3 and J usage is TRBJ1-5; 7 bases fit TRBD1. The CDR3 totals 14 residues. V lost 2 bases and J lost 4; bases outside the gene matches: 2. The V gene's germline CDR1 is ENHRY and CDR2 SYGVKD. CDR3 sequence (DNA): TGTGCCATCAGTGAGGGGACAGCTAATCAGCCCCAGCATTTT. This translates into CAISEGTANQPQHF.

The J gene is TRBJ2-3, the V gene TRBV27, with 7 positions matching TRBD2. This CDR3 spans 13 amino acids. CDR1 is MNHEY and CDR2 is SMNVEV in the germline V gene (reference sequence). After removal of 3 bases from V and 4 bases from J, the junction contained 1 base not matched to a gene. The CDR3 spells CASSFAGADTQYF. CDR3 DNA sequence: TGTGCCAGCAGTTTCGCGGGGGCAGATACGCAGTATTTT.

This clone has just one count. The genes are TRBV30 and TRBJ1-6, with TRBD1 matching over 7 bases. Looked up from germline, CDR1 is GTSNPN and CDR2 is SVGIG (reference sequence). V lost 3 bases and J lost 9; bases outside the gene matches: 8. This CDR3 comprises 14 residues. CDR3 in DNA: TGTGCCTGGAGCCGATTGACAGGGAGTTCACCCCTCCACTTT. Encoded protein: CAWSRLTGSSPLHF.